Following are 3 T cell receptor beta chains from one sample sequenced in a study of CD8+ T cells in alopecia areata. Treatment described: oral pan-JAK inhibitor, 5-10 mg twice daily. Extracted RNA was reverse transcribed into cDNA, the sequencing template. Libraries were prepared by immunoSEQ multiplex PCR; TCRdb keeps only in-frame clonotypes and omits some of them. Here the sample spans under 300,000 clones, about three fifths being singletons. Specimen: CD4+ T cells sorted from blood, collected at week 52, from a patient treated with tofacitinib. These receptors all come from a human donor with alopecia areata.

The chain employs TRBV27 and TRBJ2-3; no clear D gene. Germline V gene sequence: CDR1 MNHEY, CDR2 SMNVEV (reference sequence). Trimming took 4 bases from V and 2 from J, leaving 4 bases between them. The CDR3 covers 12 residues. The CDR3 loop reads CASSSYTDTQYF. Here the CDR3 DNA reads TGTGCCAGCAGTTCCTACACAGATACGCAGTATTTT.

The rearrangement uses TRBV4-2 and TRBJ2-3; perhaps TRBD1 as D (5 bases). Trimming left V 4 bases short and J 3 bases short, with 17 bases between. The CDR3 has 16 residues. CDR1 is LGHNA, CDR2 YNFKEQ, per germline. CDR3 coding DNA: TGTGCCAGCAGCCCCTCCCTTGGGGCCCAAACAGATACGCAGTATTTT. Translation: CASSPSLGAQTDTQYF.

This chain links TRBV7-8 with TRBJ2-1; D unclear. V lost 4 bases and J lost 9, with 7 bases in between. This CDR3 comprises 11 residues. Germline loops: CDR1 SGHVS, CDR2 FQNEAQ. In DNA form, the CDR3 reads TGTGCCAGCAGCTCCATGGGTGAGCAGTTCTTC. Amino acids: CASSSMGEQFF.